The present TCR beta chain was sequenced within a study of blood T cell repertoires in COVID-19. Overall study: Some COVID-19 samples were acute and others convalescent; all came from the United States, Italy and Spain. The analysed material was cDNA or gDNA that came from T cells, B-cell-depleted T cells, or PBMCs.

The CDR3 sequence is 16 residues long. V lost 8 bases, J lost 1 base, and 20 bases lay in between. Germline lookup yields CDR1 LNHDA and CDR2 SQIVND (reference sequence). Original processing notes: For nucleated cells, counts were estimated from reference gene primer amplification. The assay was immunoSEQ multiplex PCR, and TCRdb's table has in-frame clones only and misses some. Clone size and V and J calls were adopted from that table, with D and trimming inferred from the DNA. Here the sample spans a few hundred thousand clones, 80% to 90% being singletons. The sequence was obtained from an elderly woman with acute or convalescent COVID-19. The chain carries TRBV19 and TRBJ1-1; possibly TRBD1 for D (6 bases). Material: peripheral blood. CDR3 nucleotides: TGTGCCAGTTCCGGGGCGGGGGGCAGGAAGAACACTGAAGCTTTCTTT. This gives the protein CASSGAGGRKNTEAFF.